Sequencing of this TCR beta chain was carried out in a study of molecular identifiers for immune sequencing clone quantification. Sorted naive CD8 T cells were those defined as CD8+CD4-CCR7+CD45RA+. TCRdb independently ran MiXCR on the PCR reads; one entry per CDR3 protein. The profile shows over 70,000 distinct CDR3 sequences, approximately 25% of them singletons. This clonotype occurred many times. The germline V gene encodes CDR1 SGDLS and CDR2 YYNGEE. The length of the CDR3 is 11 residues. V trimming: 3 bases; J trimming: 14 bases; junction bases outside the gene matches: 6. The V gene is TRBV9, the J gene TRBJ2-3; 7 bases match TRBD1. Sequenced material: naive CD8+ T cells from blood, with Jurkat cell RNA spiked in. Described subset: FACS-sorted CD8+CD4-CCR7+CD45RA+ naive T cells. The receptor's source is a human donor in good health. Some libraries in this study had Jurkat cell RNA spiked in. CDR3 loop: CASSEGGPAYF. CDR3 in DNA: TGTGCCAGCAGCGAAGGGGGCCCGGCGTATTTT.